This is a list of T cell receptor beta chains from one sample in a study of vaccination and CD4 T cells after COVID-19. The antigens for these receptors are not known. One entry per CDR3 protein, called by TCRdb with MiXCR from the PCR reads. Altogether approximately 8,100 distinct CDR3 sequences are present, 45% to 60% being singletons, with the ten largest covering around 40%. What was sequenced was CD4+ T cells from blood, cultured in vitro. The receptors originated from a human donor who had recovered from COVID-19. CDR3s include the opening cysteine and the closing phenylalanine or tryptophan. Fields, in order: V gene, J gene, CDR3 protein.

TRBV20-1	TRBJ1-1	CSASIPGWGTEAFF
TRBV7-9	TRBJ2-7	CASSLRQGEDEQYF
TRBV20-1	TRBJ2-5	CSASFWEAGKQETQYF
TRBV11-1	TRBJ2-4	CASSFSDGPENIQYF
TRBV18	TRBJ1-2	CASSPRSGRAYGYTF
TRBV11-1	TRBJ1-6	CASSLTGQGVYNSPLHF
TRBV2	TRBJ2-1	CASSRQGMGRGINNEQFF
TRBV6-1	TRBJ1-1	CASRSEQFEAFF
TRBV6-1	TRBJ2-7	CASSGTGGTYEQYF
TRBV20-1	TRBJ2-7	CSATAGGPHEQYF
TRBV27	TRBJ1-6	CASSLSVSSQGDSPLHF
TRBV7-9	TRBJ2-3	CASSLVESLAGGLTSTDTQYF
TRBV4-2	TRBJ1-5	CASSQDASGQPQHF
TRBV4-1	TRBJ2-7	CASSQVFVPYEQYF
TRBV25-1	TRBJ1-2	CASRRTGYGYTF
TRBV7-8	TRBJ2-5	CASSWGRQETQYF
TRBV20-1	TRBJ2-5	CSAIPSGIGKAQYF
TRBV20-1	TRBJ1-5	CSARIIGTSGVNQHF
TRBV27	TRBJ2-5	CASSLSPGGEIQYF
TRBV20-1	TRBJ2-7	CSAGPPGDSYEQYF
TRBV7-2	TRBJ2-7	CASSFVAGAYEQYF
TRBV7-6	TRBJ2-2	CASSQRTSGSNTGELFF
TRBV10-1	TRBJ1-2	CASRERQPAYGYTF
TRBV7-3	TRBJ1-2	CASSLTFGDNYGYTF
TRBV9	TRBJ1-6	CASSVDGVGGRPLHF
TRBV6-1	TRBJ1-2	CATTSTGGNYGYTF